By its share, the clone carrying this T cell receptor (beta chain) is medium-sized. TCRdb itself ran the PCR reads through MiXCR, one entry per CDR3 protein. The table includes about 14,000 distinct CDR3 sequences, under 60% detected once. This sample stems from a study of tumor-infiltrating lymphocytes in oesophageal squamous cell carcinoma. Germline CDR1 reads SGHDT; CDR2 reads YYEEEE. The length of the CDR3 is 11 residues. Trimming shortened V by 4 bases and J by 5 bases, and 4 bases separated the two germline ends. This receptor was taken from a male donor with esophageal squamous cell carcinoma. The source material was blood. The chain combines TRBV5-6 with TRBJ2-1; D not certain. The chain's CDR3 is CASSRNNEQFF. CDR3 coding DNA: TGTGCCAGCAGCCGCAACAATGAGCAGTTCTTC.